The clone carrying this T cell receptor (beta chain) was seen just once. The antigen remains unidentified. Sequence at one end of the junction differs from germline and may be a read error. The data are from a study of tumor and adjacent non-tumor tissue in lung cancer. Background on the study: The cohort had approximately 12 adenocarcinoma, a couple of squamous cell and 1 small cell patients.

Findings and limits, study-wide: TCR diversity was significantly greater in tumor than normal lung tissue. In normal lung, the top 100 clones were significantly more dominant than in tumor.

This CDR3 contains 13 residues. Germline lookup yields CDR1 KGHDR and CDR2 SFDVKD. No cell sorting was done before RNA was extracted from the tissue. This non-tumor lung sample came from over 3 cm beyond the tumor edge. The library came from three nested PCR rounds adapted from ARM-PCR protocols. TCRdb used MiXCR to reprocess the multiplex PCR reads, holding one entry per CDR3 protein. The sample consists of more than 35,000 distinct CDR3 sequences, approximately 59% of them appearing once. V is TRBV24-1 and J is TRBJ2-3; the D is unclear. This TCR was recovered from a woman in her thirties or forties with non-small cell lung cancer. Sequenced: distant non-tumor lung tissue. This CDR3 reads CATSNSTRDTQYF. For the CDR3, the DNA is TGTGCCACCAGTAATTCCACGAGAGATACACAGTATTTT.